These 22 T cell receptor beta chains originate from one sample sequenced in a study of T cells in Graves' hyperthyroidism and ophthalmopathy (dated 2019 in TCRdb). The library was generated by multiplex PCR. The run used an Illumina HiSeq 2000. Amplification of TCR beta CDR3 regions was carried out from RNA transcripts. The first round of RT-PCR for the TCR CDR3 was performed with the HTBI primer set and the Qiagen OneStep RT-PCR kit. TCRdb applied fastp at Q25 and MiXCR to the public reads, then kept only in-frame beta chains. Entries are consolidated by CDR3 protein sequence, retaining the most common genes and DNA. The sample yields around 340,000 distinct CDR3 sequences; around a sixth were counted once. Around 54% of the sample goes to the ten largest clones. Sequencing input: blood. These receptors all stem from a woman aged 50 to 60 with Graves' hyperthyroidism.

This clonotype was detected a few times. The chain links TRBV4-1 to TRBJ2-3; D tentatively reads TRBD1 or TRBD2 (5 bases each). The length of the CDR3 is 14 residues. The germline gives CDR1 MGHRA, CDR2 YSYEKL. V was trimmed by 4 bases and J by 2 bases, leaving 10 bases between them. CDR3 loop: CASSPLGTTDTQYF. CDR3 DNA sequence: TGCGCCAGCAGCCCCCTAGGGACCACAGATACGCAGTATTTT.

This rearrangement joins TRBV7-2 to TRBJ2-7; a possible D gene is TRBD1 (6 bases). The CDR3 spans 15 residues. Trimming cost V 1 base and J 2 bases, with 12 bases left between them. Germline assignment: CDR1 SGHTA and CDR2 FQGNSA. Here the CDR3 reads CASSLESGQPYEQYV. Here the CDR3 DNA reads TGTGCCAGCAGCTTAGAAAGCGGACAGCCCTACGAGCAGTACGTC.

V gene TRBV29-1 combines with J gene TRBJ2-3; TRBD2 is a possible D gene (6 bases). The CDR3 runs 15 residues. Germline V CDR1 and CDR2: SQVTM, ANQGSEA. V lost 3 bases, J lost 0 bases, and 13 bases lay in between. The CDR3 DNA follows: TGCAGCGTTGATGGACTATTCCCTAGCACAGATACGCAGTATTTT. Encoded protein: CSVDGLFPSTDTQYF.

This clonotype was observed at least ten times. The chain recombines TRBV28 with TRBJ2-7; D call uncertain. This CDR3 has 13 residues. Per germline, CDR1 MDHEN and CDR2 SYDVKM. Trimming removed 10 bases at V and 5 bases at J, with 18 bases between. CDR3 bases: TGTGCCACAGAGACGTTCAGTAAGAACGAGCAGTACTTC. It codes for CATETFSKNEQYF.

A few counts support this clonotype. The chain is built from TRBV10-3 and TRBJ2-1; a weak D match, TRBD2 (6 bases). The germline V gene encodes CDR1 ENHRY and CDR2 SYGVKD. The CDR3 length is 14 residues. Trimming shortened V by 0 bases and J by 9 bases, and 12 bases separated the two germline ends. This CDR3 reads CAISESTGAVEQFF. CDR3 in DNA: TGTGCCATCAGTGAGTCGACGGGAGCGGTTGAGCAGTTCTTC.

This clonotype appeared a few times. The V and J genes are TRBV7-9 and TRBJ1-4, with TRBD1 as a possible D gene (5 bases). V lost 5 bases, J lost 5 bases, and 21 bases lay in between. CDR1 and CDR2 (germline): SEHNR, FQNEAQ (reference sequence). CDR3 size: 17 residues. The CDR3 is CASSADRSSGVNEKLFF. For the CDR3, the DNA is TGTGCCAGCAGCGCTGACAGATCGTCGGGGGTGAATGAAAAACTGTTTTTT.

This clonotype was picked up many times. In DNA, the CDR3 is TGCGCCAGCAGCACGACTAGCGGGAGGACAGATACGCAGTATTTT. Protein sequence: CASSTTSGRTDTQYF. The chain couples TRBV5-1 to TRBJ2-3; TRBD2 matches 13 bases. With 4 bases clipped from V and 3 bases from J, the junction kept 2 bases outside the gene matches. CDR3 size: 15 residues. Germline values: CDR1 SGHRS, CDR2 YFSETQ.

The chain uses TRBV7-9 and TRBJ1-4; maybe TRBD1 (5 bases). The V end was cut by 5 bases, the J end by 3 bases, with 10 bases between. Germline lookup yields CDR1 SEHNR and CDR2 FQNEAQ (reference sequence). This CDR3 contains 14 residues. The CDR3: CASSEQEANEKLFF. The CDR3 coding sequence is TGTGCCAGCAGCGAACAGGAGGCTAATGAAAAACTGTTTTTT.

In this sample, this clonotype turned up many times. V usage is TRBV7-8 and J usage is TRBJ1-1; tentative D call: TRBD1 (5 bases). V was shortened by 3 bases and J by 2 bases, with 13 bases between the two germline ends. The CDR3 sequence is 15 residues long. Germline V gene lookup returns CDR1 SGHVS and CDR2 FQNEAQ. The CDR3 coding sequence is TGTGCCAGCAGCTTGACGGGGGTGGTTAACACTGAAGCTTTCTTT. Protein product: CASSLTGVVNTEAFF.

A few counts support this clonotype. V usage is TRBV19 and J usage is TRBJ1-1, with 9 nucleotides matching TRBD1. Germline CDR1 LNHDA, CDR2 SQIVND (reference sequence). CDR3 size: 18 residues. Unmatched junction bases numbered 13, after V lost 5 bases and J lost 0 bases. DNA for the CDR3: TGTGCCAGTAGTCCCACCGGGACAGGGTGGGGGATGAACACTGAAGCTTTCTTT. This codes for CASSPTGTGWGMNTEAFF.

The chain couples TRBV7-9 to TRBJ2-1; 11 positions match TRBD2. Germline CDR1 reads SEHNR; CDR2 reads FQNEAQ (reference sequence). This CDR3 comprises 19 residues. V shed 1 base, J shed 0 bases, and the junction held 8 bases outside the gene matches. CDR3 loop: CASSLDGSSGGTSYNEQFF. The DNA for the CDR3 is TGTGCCAGCAGCTTAGATGGTTCTAGCGGGGGGACCTCCTACAATGAGCAGTTCTTC.

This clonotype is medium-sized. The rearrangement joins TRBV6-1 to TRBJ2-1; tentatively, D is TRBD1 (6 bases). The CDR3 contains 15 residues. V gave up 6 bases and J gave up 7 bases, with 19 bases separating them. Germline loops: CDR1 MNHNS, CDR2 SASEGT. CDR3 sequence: CASRPTGGFGNEQFF. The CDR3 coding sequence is TGTGCCAGCAGACCGACAGGAGGATTTGGTAATGAGCAGTTCTTC.

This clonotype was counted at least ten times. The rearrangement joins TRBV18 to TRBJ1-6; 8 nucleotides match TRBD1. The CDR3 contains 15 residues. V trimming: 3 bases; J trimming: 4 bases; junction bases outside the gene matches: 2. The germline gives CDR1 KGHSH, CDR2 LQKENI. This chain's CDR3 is CASSPGTGYNSPLHF. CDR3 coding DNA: TGTGCCAGCTCACCCGGGACAGGATATAATTCACCCCTCCACTTT.

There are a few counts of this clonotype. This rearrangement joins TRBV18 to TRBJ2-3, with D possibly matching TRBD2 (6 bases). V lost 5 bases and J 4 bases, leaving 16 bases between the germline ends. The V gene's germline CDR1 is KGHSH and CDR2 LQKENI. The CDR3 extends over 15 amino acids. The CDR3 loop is CASSTGTPGADTQYF. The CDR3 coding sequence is TGTGCCAGCTCAACCGGGACCCCGGGGGCAGATACGCAGTATTTT.

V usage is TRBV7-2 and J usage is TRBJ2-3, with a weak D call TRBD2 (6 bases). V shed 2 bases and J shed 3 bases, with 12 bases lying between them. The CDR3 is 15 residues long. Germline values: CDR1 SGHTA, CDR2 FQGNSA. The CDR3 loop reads CASSLNAGTTDTQYF. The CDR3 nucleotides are TGTGCCAGCAGCTTAAACGCGGGAACAACAGATACGCAGTATTTT.

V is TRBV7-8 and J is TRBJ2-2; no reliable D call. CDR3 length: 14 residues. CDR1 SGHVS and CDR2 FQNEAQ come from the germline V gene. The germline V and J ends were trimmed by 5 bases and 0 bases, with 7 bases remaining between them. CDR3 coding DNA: TGTGCCAGCAGCCCAAATTCGAACACCGGGGAGCTGTTTTTT. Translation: CASSPNSNTGELFF.

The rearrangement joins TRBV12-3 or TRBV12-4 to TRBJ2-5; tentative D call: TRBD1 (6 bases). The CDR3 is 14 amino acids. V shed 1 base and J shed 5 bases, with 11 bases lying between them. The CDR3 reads CASSLGAGVETQYF. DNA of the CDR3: TGTGCCAGCAGTTTAGGGGCAGGGGTCGAGACCCAGTACTTC.

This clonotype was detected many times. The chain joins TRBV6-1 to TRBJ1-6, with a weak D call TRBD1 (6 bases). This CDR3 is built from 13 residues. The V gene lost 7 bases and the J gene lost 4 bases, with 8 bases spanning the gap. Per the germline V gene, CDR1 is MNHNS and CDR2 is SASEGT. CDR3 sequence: CASNGQYNSPLHF. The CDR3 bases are TGTGCCAGCAATGGACAGTATAATTCACCCCTCCACTTT.

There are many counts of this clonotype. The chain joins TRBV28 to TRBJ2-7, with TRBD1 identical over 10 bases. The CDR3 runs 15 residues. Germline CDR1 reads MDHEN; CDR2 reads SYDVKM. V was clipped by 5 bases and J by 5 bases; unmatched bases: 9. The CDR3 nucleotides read TGTGCCAGCAGTCCTCTTGGGACAGGGGCCCACGAGCAGTACTTC. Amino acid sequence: CASSPLGTGAHEQYF.

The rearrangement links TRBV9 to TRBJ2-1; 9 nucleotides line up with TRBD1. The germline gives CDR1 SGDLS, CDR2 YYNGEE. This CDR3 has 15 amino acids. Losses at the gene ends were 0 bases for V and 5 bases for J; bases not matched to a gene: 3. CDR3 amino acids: CASSVAGQGNNEQFF. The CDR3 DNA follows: TGTGCCAGCAGCGTAGCGGGACAGGGAAACAATGAGCAGTTCTTC.

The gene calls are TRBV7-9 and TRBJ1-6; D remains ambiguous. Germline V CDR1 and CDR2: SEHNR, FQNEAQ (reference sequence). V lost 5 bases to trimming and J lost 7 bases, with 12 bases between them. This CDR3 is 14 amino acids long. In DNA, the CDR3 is TGTGCCAGCAGCCCAGTGGAGGGAAATTCACCCCTCCACTTT. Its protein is CASSPVEGNSPLHF.

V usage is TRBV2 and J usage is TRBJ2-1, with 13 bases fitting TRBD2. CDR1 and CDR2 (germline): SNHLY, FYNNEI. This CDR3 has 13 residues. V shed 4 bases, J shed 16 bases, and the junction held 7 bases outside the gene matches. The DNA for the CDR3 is TGTGCCAGCAGTGGACTAGCGGGAGGATCTATTTTCTTC. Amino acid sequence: CASSGLAGGSIFF. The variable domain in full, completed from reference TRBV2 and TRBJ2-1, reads EPEVTQTPSHQVTQMGQEVILRCVPISNHLYFYWYRQILGQKVEFLVSFYNNEISEKSEIFDDQFSVERPDGSNFTLKIRSTKLEDSAMYFCASSGLAGGSIFFGPGTRLTVL.